This TCR beta chain is from a study of CD8+ T cells in alopecia areata. Study results and caveats: Scalp samples also yield sequences from resident alphabeta T cells of normal skin.

Extracted RNA was reverse transcribed into cDNA, the sequencing template. TCRdb's table, derived via immunoSEQ multiplex PCR, lists solely in-frame clones and lacks some. The sample has some 200,000 clones, approximately 53% seen once. As for this clone: Its antigen is not identified.

The sequencing input was CD8+ T cells sorted from blood. The origin of this receptor is a human donor in good health.

The CDR3, as DNA: TGTGCCAGCAGCGCGCGGGACAGGGCTGGGGCCAACGTCCTGACTTTC. Translated, it gives CASSARDRAGANVLTF. The gene calls are TRBV7-9 and TRBJ2-6; 9 bases line up with TRBD1. Germline-derived CDR1 and CDR2 are SEHNR and FQNEAQ (reference sequence). This CDR3 has 16 residues. The V segment lost 5 bases and the J segment 2 bases; nucleotides outside the gene matches: 4. The full variable domain, rest sourced from reference TRBV7-9 and TRBJ2-6, is DTGVSQNPRHKITKRGQNVTFRCDPISEHNRLYWYRQTLGQGPEFLTYFQNEAQLEKSRLLSDRFSAERPKGSFSTLEIQRTEQGDSAMYLCASSARDRAGANVLTFGAGSRLTVL.